This T cell receptor (beta chain) comes out of a study of regulatory T cells in long-lasting Graves disease. Study observations and caveats: Persistent disease samples used TRBV28, TRBJ1-2 and TRBJ2-5 preferentially. Accuracy may have suffered from the small sample size.

Between the trimmed V and J ends, which lost 10 bases and 6 bases, there was a span of 10 bases. Germline V gene data show CDR1 as ENHRY and CDR2 as SYGVKD. CDR3 length: 12 amino acids. CDR3 regions were amplified by Arm-PCR using iRepertoire HTBI primers to build TCR beta libraries. Original methodology: Analysis of the samples identified roughly 62 TRBV and over 13 TRBJ segments. TCRdb redid the calling of the multiplex PCR reads with MiXCR, one entry per CDR3 protein. The V and J calls shown here were made by TCRdb, not taken from the authors' results. The top ten hold 25% to 30% of the sample, which has almost 350,000 distinct CDR3 sequences, about 20% seen once. Described time point: persistent/refractory GD, antithyroid drugs over 5 years with positive TRAb. The TCR library was made from RNA extracted from PBMCs. With respect to this clonotype: Antigen unknown.

The chain uses TRBV10-3 and TRBJ1-6; possibly TRBD1 for D (5 bases). This TCR came from a female donor with Graves disease. The sequencing here drew on peripheral blood mononuclear cells (PBMCs), taken when the disease was refractory, from a patient treated with antithyroid drugs. For the CDR3, the DNA is TGTGCCACCCGGGACTCTAATTCACCCCTCCACTTT. Translation gives CATRDSNSPLHF.